This T cell receptor beta chain originates from a study of shared clonotypes between healthy human individuals. In the case of this clone: Its specificity is not known.

Healthy HIV-negative adults with no recent acute infections or vaccinations were recruited as donors. Unsorted PBMC contributed approximately 270 ng DNA, 30,000 to 35,000 T cell genomes, to each replicate PCR. The table came from immunoSEQ multiplex PCR; TCRdb's copy has only in-frame clones and leaves some out. The sample holds about 490,000 clones, 70% to 80% seen once. Whole-study findings and limits: The researchers took only blood, and tissue repertoires probably look different.

This CDR3 has 15 amino acids. Trimming took 6 bases from V and 4 from J, leaving 15 bases between them. The germline V gene has CDR1 MNHEY and CDR2 SVGAGI. The sequencing input was PBMCs. The chain is built from TRBV6-5 and TRBJ2-2; D gene uncertain. The sequence came from a woman aged 40 to 49 in good health. Some clones in this sample may be carry-over from other donors' samples. The CDR3 nucleotides are TGTGCCAGCAGAGGGTCCGCGGCCAGCACCGGGGAGCTGTTTTTT. This sequence encodes CASRGSAASTGELFF.